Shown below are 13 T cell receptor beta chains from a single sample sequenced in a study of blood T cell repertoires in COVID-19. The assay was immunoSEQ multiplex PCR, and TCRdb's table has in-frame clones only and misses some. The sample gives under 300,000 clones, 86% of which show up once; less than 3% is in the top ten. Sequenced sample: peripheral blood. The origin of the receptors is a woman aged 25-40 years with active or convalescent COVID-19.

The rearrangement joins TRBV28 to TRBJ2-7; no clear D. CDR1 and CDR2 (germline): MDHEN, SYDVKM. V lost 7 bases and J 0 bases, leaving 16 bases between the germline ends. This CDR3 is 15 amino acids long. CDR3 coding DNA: TGTGCCAGCAACACATGGGCAGGAAGCTCCTACGAGCAGTACTTC. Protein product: CASNTWAGSSYEQYF.

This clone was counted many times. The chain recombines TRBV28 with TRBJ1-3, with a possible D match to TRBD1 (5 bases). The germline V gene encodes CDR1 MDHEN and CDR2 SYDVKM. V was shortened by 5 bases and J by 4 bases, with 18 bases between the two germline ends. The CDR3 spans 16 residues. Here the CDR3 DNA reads TGTGCCAGCAGTCCCCTGGACGAGCAGGGAGGAAACACCATATATTTT. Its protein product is CASSPLDEQGGNTIYF.

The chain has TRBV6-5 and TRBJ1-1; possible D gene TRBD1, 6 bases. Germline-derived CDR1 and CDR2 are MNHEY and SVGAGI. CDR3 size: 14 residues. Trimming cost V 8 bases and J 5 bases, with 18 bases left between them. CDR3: CASPLPRGGTEAFF. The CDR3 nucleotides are TGTGCCAGCCCACTCCCTAGAGGGGGAACTGAAGCTTTCTTT.

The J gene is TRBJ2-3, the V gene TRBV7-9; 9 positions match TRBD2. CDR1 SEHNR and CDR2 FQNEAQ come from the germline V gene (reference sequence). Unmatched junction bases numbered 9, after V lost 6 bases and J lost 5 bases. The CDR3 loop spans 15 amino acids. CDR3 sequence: CASSKIAGAGDTQYF. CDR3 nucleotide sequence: TGTGCCAGCAGTAAAATAGCGGGGGCGGGAGATACGCAGTATTTT.

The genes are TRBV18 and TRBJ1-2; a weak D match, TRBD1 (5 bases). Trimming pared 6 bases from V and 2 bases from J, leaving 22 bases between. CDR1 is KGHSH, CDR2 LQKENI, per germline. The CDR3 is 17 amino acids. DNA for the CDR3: TGTGCCAGCTCGCTCACTCGCGGGGCCCGGGACAACTATGGCTACACCTTC. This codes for CASSLTRGARDNYGYTF.

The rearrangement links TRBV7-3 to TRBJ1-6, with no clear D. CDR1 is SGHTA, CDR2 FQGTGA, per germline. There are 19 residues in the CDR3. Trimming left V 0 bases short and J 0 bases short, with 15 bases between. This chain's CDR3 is CASSLTPRGGSSYNSPLHF. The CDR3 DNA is TGTGCCAGCAGCTTAACCCCCCGGGGAGGGAGCTCCTATAATTCACCCCTCCACTTT. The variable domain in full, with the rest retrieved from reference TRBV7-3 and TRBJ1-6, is GAGVSQTPSNKVTEKGKYVELRCDPISGHTALYWYRQSLGQGPEFLIYFQGTGAADDSGLPNDRFFAVRPEGSVSTLKIQRTERGDSAVYLCASSLTPRGGSSYNSPLHFGNGTRLTVT.

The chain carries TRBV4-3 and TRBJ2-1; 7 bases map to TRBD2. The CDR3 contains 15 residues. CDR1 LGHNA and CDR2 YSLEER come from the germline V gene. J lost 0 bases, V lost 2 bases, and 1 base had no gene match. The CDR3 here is CASSQRTSSYNEQFF. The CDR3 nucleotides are TGCGCCAGCAGCCAACGGACTAGCTCCTACAATGAGCAGTTCTTC.

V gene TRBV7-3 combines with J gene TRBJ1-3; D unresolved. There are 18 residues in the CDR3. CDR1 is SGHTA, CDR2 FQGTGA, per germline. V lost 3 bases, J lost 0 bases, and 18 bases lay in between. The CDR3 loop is CASSFVREGLASGNTIYF. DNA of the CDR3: TGTGCCAGCAGCTTCGTGAGAGAGGGCCTTGCCTCTGGAAACACCATATATTTT. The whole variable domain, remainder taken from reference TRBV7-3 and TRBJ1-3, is GAGVSQTPSNKVTEKGKYVELRCDPISGHTALYWYRQSLGQGPEFLIYFQGTGAADDSGLPNDRFFAVRPEGSVSTLKIQRTERGDSAVYLCASSFVREGLASGNTIYFGEGSWLTVV.

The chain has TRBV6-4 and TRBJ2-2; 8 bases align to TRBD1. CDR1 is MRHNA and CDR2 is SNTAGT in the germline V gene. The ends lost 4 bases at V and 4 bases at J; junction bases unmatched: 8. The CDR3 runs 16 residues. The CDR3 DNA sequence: TGTGCCAGCAGTGTAGAGACAGGGGTGCCCACCGGGGAGCTGTTTTTT. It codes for CASSVETGVPTGELFF.

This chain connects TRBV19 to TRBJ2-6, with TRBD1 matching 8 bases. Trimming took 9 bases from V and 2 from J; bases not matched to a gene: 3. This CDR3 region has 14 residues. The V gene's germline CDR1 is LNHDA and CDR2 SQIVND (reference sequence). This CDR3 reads CASRGPTGANVLTF. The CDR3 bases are TGTGCCAGCAGGGGGCCTACTGGGGCCAACGTCCTGACTTTC.

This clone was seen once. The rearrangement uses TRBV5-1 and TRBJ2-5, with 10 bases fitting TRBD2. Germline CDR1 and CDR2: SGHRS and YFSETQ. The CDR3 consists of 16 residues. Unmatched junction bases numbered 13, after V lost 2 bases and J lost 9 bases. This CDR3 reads CASSFEVAGGRMAQYF. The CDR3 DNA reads TGCGCCAGCAGCTTTGAGGTAGCGGGGGGTCGTATGGCCCAGTACTTC. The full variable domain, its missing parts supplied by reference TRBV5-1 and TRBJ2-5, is KAGVTQTPRYLIKTRGQQVTLSCSPISGHRSVSWYQQTPGQGLQFLFEYFSETQRNKGNFPGRFSGRQFSNSRSEMNVSTLELGDSALYLCASSFEVAGGRMAQYFGPGTRLLVL.

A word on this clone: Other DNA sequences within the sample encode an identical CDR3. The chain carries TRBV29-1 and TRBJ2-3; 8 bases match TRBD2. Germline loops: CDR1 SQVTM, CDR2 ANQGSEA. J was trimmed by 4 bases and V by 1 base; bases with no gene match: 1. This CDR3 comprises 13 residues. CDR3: CSVEVGGADTQYF. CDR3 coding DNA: TGCAGCGTTGAAGTCGGGGGGGCAGATACGCAGTATTTT.

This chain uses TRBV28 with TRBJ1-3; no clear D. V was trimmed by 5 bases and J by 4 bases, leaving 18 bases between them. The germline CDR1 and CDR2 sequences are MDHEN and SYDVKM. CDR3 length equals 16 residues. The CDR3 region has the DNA TGTGCCAGCAGTGGTGGCGGATCTTTCCGGGGAAACACCATATATTTT. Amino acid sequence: CASSGGGSFRGNTIYF.